This passage covers 31 T cell receptor beta chains from one sample sequenced in a study of cytomegalovirus exposure and HLA in healthy donors. Primers: 60 Vbeta forward and 13 Jbeta reverse. The protocol was immunoSEQ multiplex PCR, while the TCRdb copy is restricted to in-frame clones and leaves out a portion. The data contain 100,000 to 150,000 clones, more than 75% of them singletons. Sequencing was carried out using PBMCs. Receptors were obtained from a female donor in good health and CMV-seronegative.

The chain employs TRBV6-6 and TRBJ2-3; D uncertain. Trimming took 2 bases from V and 0 from J, leaving 6 bases between them. Germline V gene sequence: CDR1 MNHNY, CDR2 SVGAGI (reference sequence). The CDR3 is 14 residues long. The CDR3 is CASSYVASTDTQYF. CDR3 nucleotide sequence: TGTGCCAGCAGTTACGTAGCCAGCACAGATACGCAGTATTTT.

The J gene is TRBJ1-4, the V gene TRBV7-9; 8 bases match TRBD1. Germline V gene data show CDR1 as SEHNR and CDR2 as FQNEAQ (reference sequence). J gave up 10 bases and V 4 bases, and 8 bases lay outside the gene matches. This CDR3 is built from 14 residues. The CDR3, as DNA: TGTGCCAGCAGCTCTTACAGGGGGGAAGGAAAACTGTTTTTT. Translation: CASSSYRGEGKLFF.

This clone was counted between two and nine times. The CDR3 coding sequence is TGCGCCAGCAGCTCACAGGGTCCAGATACGCAGTATTTT. It specifies CASSSQGPDTQYF. The chain employs TRBV5-1 and TRBJ2-3; perhaps TRBD1 as D (6 bases). V was cut by 3 bases and J by 4 bases, with 9 bases left in between. Germline CDR1 is SGHRS and CDR2 is YFSETQ. The CDR3 totals 13 residues.

The chain recombines TRBV6-5 with TRBJ1-4, with D unclear. Germline assignment: CDR1 MNHEY and CDR2 SVGAGI. The length of the CDR3 is 14 residues. V gave up 6 bases and J gave up 2 bases, with 10 bases separating them. Written as DNA, the CDR3 is TGTGCCAGCAGAACATGGCAGACTAATGAAAAACTGTTTTTT. Translating gives CASRTWQTNEKLFF.

The gene calls are TRBV4-3 and TRBJ2-1, with a weak D call TRBD2 (5 bases). Germline CDR1 and CDR2: LGHNA and YSLEER. V shed 4 bases and J shed 4 bases, with 11 bases lying between them. CDR3 length: 14 amino acids. CDR3 loop: CASSPRRDYNEQFF. CDR3 nucleotides: TGCGCCAGCAGCCCCCGCCGGGATTACAATGAGCAGTTCTTC.

This rearrangement joins TRBV28 to TRBJ1-4; D unresolved. The V and J ends lost 5 bases and 1 base respectively, with 8 bases between them. This CDR3 comprises 14 residues. CDR1 is MDHEN, CDR2 SYDVKM, per germline. CDR3 coding DNA: TGTGCCAGCAGTGAGAGGGAAACTAATGAAAAACTGTTTTTT. It specifies CASSERETNEKLFF.

This chain joins TRBV29-1 and TRBJ2-1, with D perhaps matching TRBD2 (6 bases). The CDR3 spans 15 residues. Germline-derived CDR1 and CDR2 are SQVTM and ANQGSEA. Trimming removed 5 bases from V and 6 bases from J, with 20 bases in between. CDR3: CSVKGEWGGGNEQFF. The CDR3 nucleotides read TGCAGCGTTAAAGGAGAGTGGGGAGGTGGCAATGAGCAGTTCTTC.

This chain connects TRBV9 to TRBJ2-3, with D perhaps matching TRBD1 (5 bases). V was trimmed by 0 bases and J by 5 bases, leaving 10 bases between them. Per germline, CDR1 SGDLS and CDR2 YYNGEE. The CDR3 extends over 14 amino acids. For the CDR3, the DNA is TGTGCCAGCAGCGTAGCCAGGGTAGGAGATACGCAGTATTTT. Its protein is CASSVARVGDTQYF.

The CDR3 spells CASSLEPAGGLETQYF. CDR3 sequence (DNA): TGTGCCAGCAGCTTAGAGCCGGCGGGAGGTTTGGAGACCCAGTACTTC. The chain couples TRBV7-8 to TRBJ2-5; 8 bases are a match to TRBD2. The J segment lost 5 bases and the V segment lost 1 base, leaving 9 bases of the junction unmatched. CDR3 length: 16 amino acids. Germline V gene data show CDR1 as SGHVS and CDR2 as FQNEAQ.

The chain couples TRBV28 to TRBJ2-7; 15 bases match TRBD2. J gave up 4 bases and V 6 bases, and 7 bases lay outside the gene matches. Per the germline V gene, CDR1 is MDHEN and CDR2 is SYDVKM. The CDR3 is made up of 16 amino acids. The CDR3: CASRSGLAGGWYEQYF. The CDR3 DNA is TGTGCCAGCAGATCCGGACTAGCGGGAGGGTGGTACGAGCAGTACTTC.

The V and J genes are TRBV27 and TRBJ2-7; TRBD1 agrees at 9 bases. From germline, CDR1 is MNHEY and CDR2 SMNVEV (reference sequence). The V segment lost 3 bases and the J segment 5 bases; nucleotides outside the gene matches: 2. CDR3 size: 13 residues. The CDR3 nucleotides are TGTGCCAGCAGTTTCCGGGACAGGGACGAGCAGTACTTC. This sequence encodes CASSFRDRDEQYF.

V and J are TRBV28 and TRBJ2-1, with a weak D call TRBD1 (5 bases). CDR3 length: 11 residues. Between the trimmed V and J ends, which lost 3 bases and 12 bases, there was a span of 9 bases. Germline assignment: CDR1 MDHEN and CDR2 SYDVKM. CDR3 region: CASSFYQGQFF. CDR3 coding DNA: TGTGCCAGCAGTTTCTATCAGGGGCAGTTCTTC.

The chain couples TRBV12-1 to TRBJ2-1; the D call TRBD2 from the table was never checked on the DNA. TRBV12-1 is tagged as a pseudogene. There are 16 residues in the CDR3. The CDR3 nucleotides are TGTGCCAGCAGCTTTACGACTAGCGGGATCTACAATGAGCAGTTCTTC. As protein: CASSFTTSGIYNEQFF.

The gene calls are TRBV30 and TRBJ2-5, with D possibly being TRBD2 (5 bases). Germline V gene data show CDR1 as GTSNPN and CDR2 as SVGIG (reference sequence). This CDR3 is 12 amino acids long. Trimming cost V 5 bases and J 4 bases, with 11 bases left between them. CDR3 nucleotide sequence: TGTGCCTGGGCACGGGATAGAGAGACCCAGTACTTC. Amino acids: CAWARDRETQYF. The full variable domain, rest sourced from reference TRBV30 and TRBJ2-5, is SQTIHQWPATLVQPVGSPLSLECTVEGTSNPNLYWYRQAAGRGLQLLFYSVGIGQISSEVPQNLSASRPQDRQFILSSKKLLLSDSGFYLCAWARDRETQYFGPGTRLLVL.

J is TRBJ1-2 and V is TRBV4-3; D unclear. CDR1 is LGHNA and CDR2 is YSLEER in the germline V gene. The CDR3 is made up of 15 amino acids. Deletions cut 0 bases from V and 8 bases from J, with 16 bases between. This CDR3 is CASSQDDPRGIGYTF. CDR3 in DNA: TGCGCCAGCAGCCAAGATGACCCTCGGGGTATCGGCTACACCTTC.

The rearrangement links TRBV27 to TRBJ2-1; tentative D call: TRBD1 (6 bases). Germline CDR1 is MNHEY and CDR2 is SMNVEV (reference sequence). The germline V and J ends were trimmed by 4 bases and 4 bases, with 14 bases remaining between them. The CDR3 consists of 15 residues. CDR3 nucleotide sequence: TGTGCCAGCAGTTCCCGGGACAAAGGGTACAATGAGCAGTTCTTC. It codes for CASSSRDKGYNEQFF.

This clone has a single count. The chain combines TRBV27 with TRBJ2-7, with 7 bases that match TRBD1. Germline values: CDR1 MNHEY, CDR2 SMNVEV (reference sequence). The CDR3 extends over 16 amino acids. Unmatched junction bases numbered 10, after V lost 3 bases and J lost 2 bases. This CDR3 reads CASSFSRGDSTYEQYF. CDR3 DNA: TGTGCCAGCAGTTTTAGCAGAGGGGACAGTACCTACGAGCAGTACTTC.

This chain uses TRBV5-1 with TRBJ1-1; the D gene is possibly TRBD1 (6 bases). V lost 3 bases and J lost 1, with 19 bases in between. The CDR3 extends over 17 amino acids. Per germline, CDR1 SGHRS and CDR2 YFSETQ. This chain's CDR3 is CASSSYPTGPSNTEAFF. DNA of the CDR3: TGCGCCAGCAGCTCTTACCCCACAGGGCCTTCGAACACTGAAGCTTTCTTT.

As concerns this clone: An end of the junction differs from the germline gene, which may be a read error. This rearrangement joins TRBV7-2 to TRBJ2-7, with TRBD2 as a possible D gene (7 bases). This CDR3 has 14 amino acids. Germline V gene sequence: CDR1 SGHTA, CDR2 FQGNSA. The CDR3 sequence: CASSLSGGSHEQYF. The DNA of the CDR3 is TGTGCCAGCAGCTTATCGGGGGGCTCCCACGAGCAGTACTTC.

The chain carries TRBV7-9 and TRBJ1-3; no clear D. V was cut by 1 base and J by 0 bases, with 4 bases left in between. The CDR3 sequence is 14 residues long. Germline V CDR1 and CDR2: SEHNR, FQNEAQ (reference sequence). The CDR3 nucleotides are TGTGCCAGCAGCTTAGGTATCTCTGGAAACACCATATATTTT. Its translation is CASSLGISGNTIYF.

This clone has a single count. The chain couples TRBV11-1 to TRBJ2-7, with a possible D match to TRBD1 (6 bases). Germline CDR1 SGHAT, CDR2 FQDESV (reference sequence). Trimming took off 1 base at V and 4 bases at J, with 11 bases between the two ends. This CDR3 comprises 14 residues. The CDR3 DNA sequence: TGTGCCAGCAGCTTAGTCGGGCAGGGGTACGAGCAGTACTTC. Amino acids: CASSLVGQGYEQYF.

The J gene is TRBJ1-1, the V gene TRBV5-1; D is unclear. Germline V lookup: CDR1 SGHRS, CDR2 YFSETQ. The CDR3 is made up of 12 amino acids. V was cut by 2 bases and J by 8 bases, with 10 bases left in between. In DNA form, the CDR3 reads TGCGCCAGCAGCTTTATCCGGGGAGAAGCTTTCTTT. As protein: CASSFIRGEAFF.

The sample holds a few counts of this clone. V is TRBV11-3 and J is TRBJ2-7; 11 bases are a match to TRBD1. CDR1 is SGHNT, CDR2 YENEEA, per germline. With 5 bases clipped from V and 2 bases from J, the junction kept 14 bases outside the gene matches. This CDR3 has 18 amino acids. The CDR3 region is CASSPSISDRGHPYEQYF. As DNA, the CDR3 is TGTGCCAGCAGCCCAAGCATTTCGGACAGGGGGCACCCCTACGAGCAGTACTTC.

The CDR3, as DNA: TGTGCCATCAGGCCGACTAGCGGACAAGAGACCCAGTACTTC. This sequence encodes CAIRPTSGQETQYF. V usage is TRBV10-3 and J usage is TRBJ2-5, with 9 bases identical to TRBD2. The CDR3 has 14 residues. Germline loops: CDR1 ENHRY, CDR2 SYGVKD. The junction had 4 bases not matched to a gene; V was cut back by 6 bases and J by 2 bases.

The V and J genes are TRBV28 and TRBJ2-7; 11 nucleotides line up with TRBD2. Per the germline V gene, CDR1 is MDHEN and CDR2 is SYDVKM. The CDR3 loop spans 17 amino acids. The V gene end was trimmed by 5 bases and the J gene end by 7 bases; junction bases not matched to a gene: 16. CDR3 region: CASSRGTSGERAGEQYF. The CDR3 nucleotides are TGTGCCAGCAGTCGCGGGACTAGCGGAGAGCGGGCGGGGGAGCAGTACTTC.

The table lists this clone with a few counts. This rearrangement joins TRBV5-6 to TRBJ1-1; D perhaps matches TRBD1 (5 bases). The CDR3 loop spans 12 amino acids. Germline V gene sequence: CDR1 SGHDT, CDR2 YYEEEE. V gave up 0 bases and J gave up 7 bases, with 7 bases separating them. CDR3 nucleotides: TGTGCCAGCAGCTTGGACAGGAGTGAAGCTTTCTTT. Protein sequence: CASSLDRSEAFF.

The chain joins TRBV5-6 to TRBJ2-3; 11 nucleotides match TRBD2. The CDR3 is 16 residues long. With 2 bases clipped from V and 2 bases from J, the junction kept 4 bases outside the gene matches. Germline loops: CDR1 SGHDT, CDR2 YYEEEE. The CDR3 spells CASSFGLAGLTDTQYF. CDR3 coding DNA: TGTGCCAGCAGCTTCGGACTAGCGGGCCTCACAGATACGCAGTATTTT.

V is TRBV7-2 and J is TRBJ1-1; unclear D gene. The CDR3 runs 13 residues. The V gene's germline CDR1 is SGHTA and CDR2 FQGNSA. Trimming took 5 bases from V and 2 from J, leaving 9 bases between them. CDR3 sequence: CASSPRLNTEAFF. CDR3 nucleotides: TGTGCCAGCAGCCCCCGGTTAAACACTGAAGCTTTCTTT. The variable domain in full, completed from reference TRBV7-2 and TRBJ1-1, reads GAGVSQSPSNKVTEKGKDVELRCDPISGHTALYWYRQSLGQGLEFLIYFQGNSAPDKSGLPSDRFSAERTGGSVSTLTIQRTQQEDSAVYLCASSPRLNTEAFFGQGTRLTVV.

This clone showed up just once. V gene TRBV7-9 combines with J gene TRBJ1-2, with TRBD1 matching over 12 bases. The CDR3 extends over 15 amino acids. Germline CDR1 and CDR2: SEHNR and FQNEAQ (reference sequence). V dropped 2 bases and J dropped 6; count of bases not matched to a gene: 4. The chain's CDR3 is CASSLTGQGADGYTF. DNA of the CDR3: TGTGCCAGCAGCTTAACGGGACAGGGGGCCGATGGCTACACCTTC.

Here the CDR3 reads CASSLVPTITLRNIQYF. DNA for the CDR3: TGCGCCAGCAGCTTGGTCCCCACAATAACCTTGAGGAACATTCAGTACTTC. V gene TRBV5-1 combines with J gene TRBJ2-4; no reliable D call. Germline V gene data show CDR1 as SGHRS and CDR2 as YFSETQ. The CDR3 covers 17 residues. Trimming shortened V by 0 bases and J by 7 bases, and 20 bases separated the two germline ends.

The genes are TRBV4-3 and TRBJ2-2; 10 nucleotides match TRBD1. Per germline, CDR1 LGHNA and CDR2 YSLEER. J lost 8 bases, V lost 4 bases, and 7 bases had no gene match. This CDR3 is 15 amino acids long. The CDR3 bases are TGCGCCAGCAGCCTTGGACAGGGGGAATCTGGGGAGCTGTTTTTT. Translated, it gives CASSLGQGESGELFF.